Described below is a single T cell receptor beta chain sequence and its context. The data originate from a study of blood T cell repertoires in COVID-19. Study information: COVID-19 samples collected from the United States, Italy and Spain covered acute and convalescent phases. PBMCs, B-cell-depleted T cells, or T cells provided the cDNA or gDNA that made up the material.

The CDR3 loop spans 15 amino acids. With 8 bases removed from V and 0 bases from J, the gap between germline ends came to 14 bases. The germline V gene has CDR1 MRHNA and CDR2 SNTAGT. In the source study's methods: Amplification of reference gene primers provided the estimated nucleated cell counts. Sequenced by immunoSEQ multiplex PCR; TCRdb stores in-frame clones only, minus some. V and J calls and clone size follow that table, whereas D and trimming were derived from the DNA. This sample yields some 97,000 clones, of which around 90% are seen a single time; roughly 4.7% belongs to the top ten. Material: peripheral blood. This sequence originates from a human donor in a cohort sampled during active COVID-19. V is TRBV6-4 and J is TRBJ2-1; no clear D gene. The CDR3 region is CASSPDSGSYNEQFF. The CDR3 nucleotides read TGTGCCAGCTCCCCAGACTCGGGCTCCTACAATGAGCAGTTCTTC.